Given below is one T cell receptor (beta chain) in context. This clonotype was detected ten times or more. The target of this receptor is not known. The sample holds no much larger clone one base away, and base qualities are not on file. This entry comes from a study of response to subunit inactivated influenza vaccine (dated by TCRdb to the late 2010s). For the study in its entirety: Deep quantitative profiling of the T cell receptor repertoire was used in the study to follow responses to a trivalent subunit inactivated influenza vaccine. Study-level results and caveats: It was suggested by the authors that each seasonal influenza vaccination may recruit only a limited number of new T cells.

Library preparation used RT-PCR. The sequencer listed for this sample is Illumina HiSeq 2500. Clones were called with MiXCR by TCRdb after fastp trimmed the public reads at Q25, and only in-frame beta chains were retained. Each CDR3 protein gets just one entry, which takes the most common genes and DNA from the rows behind it. The sample table holds about 780,000 distinct CDR3 sequences, of which around 20% were seen once. 11% of the sample comes from the top ten. This TCR came from a man aged 50 to 59 who received an inactivated influenza vaccine. Donor details come from another sample of the same person, matched by shared clones. The material sequenced was PBMCs from blood, taken 5 to 6 days after vaccination.

The CDR3 region: CASSVGLAGVYEQYF. The DNA sequence reads TGTGCCAGCAGCGTGGGACTAGCGGGAGTATACGAGCAGTACTTC. The chain joins TRBV11-2 to TRBJ2-7, and 14 junction bases match TRBD2. The CDR3 runs 15 amino acids, cysteine and phenylalanine included. The CDR3 DNA has 45 bases and is translated from base 1. CDR1 and CDR2, per the germline V gene, are SGHAT and FQNNGV. V is pruned by 5 bases and J by 4 bases, leaving 4 bases of the junction without a gene match.